A selection of T cell receptor beta chains follows, all from one sample in a study of blood T cell repertoires in COVID-19. Method: immunoSEQ multiplex PCR; TCRdb's copy keeps in-frame clones and lacks some. The repertoire has around 250,000 clones, more than 75% of them found once; the top ten carry more than 6.5%. Sequencing used peripheral blood. These receptors all stem from a woman aged 70-85 years with active or convalescent COVID-19. The CDR3 runs from the conserved cysteine through the conserved F or W. Only some rows state a clone size, as once, few, many or a class for expanded clones.

clone size: .
V gene: TRBV18
J gene: TRBJ1-5
CDR3 protein: CASSGGSGSSNQPQHF

clone size: .
V gene: TRBV4-3
J gene: TRBJ2-1
CDR3 protein: CASSSLAGGYNEQFF

clone size: .
V gene: TRBV18
J gene: TRBJ2-3
CDR3 protein: CASSPQGVEDTQYF

clone size: .
V gene: TRBV7-2
J gene: TRBJ2-1
CDR3 protein: CASSLTSGLYNEQFF

clone size: .
V gene: TRBV2
J gene: TRBJ2-3
CDR3 protein: CATQGEADTQYF

clone size: once
V gene: TRBV12-3/TRBV12-4
J gene: TRBJ2-5
CDR3 protein: CASSLKGGETQYF

clone size: .
V gene: TRBV7-3
J gene: TRBJ2-1
CDR3 protein: CASSFPGSGSYNEQFF

clone size: .
V gene: TRBV12-3/TRBV12-4
J gene: TRBJ1-3
CDR3 protein: CASNPGGNTIYF

clone size: .
V gene: TRBV7-9
J gene: TRBJ2-7
CDR3 protein: CASSRQGTVAEYF

clone size: .
V gene: TRBV14
J gene: TRBJ2-1
CDR3 protein: CASSLGLGNEQFF

clone size: .
V gene: TRBV25-1
J gene: TRBJ1-2
CDR3 protein: CASSEAGTSGYTF

clone size: once
V gene: TRBV9
J gene: TRBJ2-3
CDR3 protein: CASSLRQGEDTQYF

clone size: .
V gene: TRBV6-5
J gene: TRBJ1-4
CDR3 protein: CATRRGQNNEKLFF

clone size: .
V gene: TRBV7-2
J gene: TRBJ2-7
CDR3 protein: CASLTSGLGPYEQYF

clone size: .
V gene: TRBV5-1
J gene: TRBJ1-2
CDR3 protein: CASSGDNDYGYTF

clone size: .
V gene: TRBV27
J gene: TRBJ1-5
CDR3 protein: CASSPRGSRRTLSSNQPQHF

clone size: .
V gene: TRBV3-1/TRBV3-2
J gene: TRBJ1-1
CDR3 protein: CASSFRTENTEAFF

clone size: few
V gene: TRBV19
J gene: TRBJ2-1
CDR3 protein: CASSMTGVDNEQFF

clone size: .
V gene: TRBV19
J gene: TRBJ2-1
CDR3 protein: CASSELAGSEQFF

clone size: .
V gene: TRBV11-3
J gene: TRBJ2-2
CDR3 protein: CASSLGQGNTGELFF

clone size: .
V gene: TRBV19
J gene: TRBJ1-4
CDR3 protein: CASSGGTGQLNEKLFF

clone size: .
V gene: TRBV19
J gene: TRBJ1-4
CDR3 protein: CASSIGSGDEKLFF

clone size: once
V gene: TRBV2
J gene: TRBJ1-5
CDR3 protein: CASSRDRGANQPQHF

clone size: .
V gene: TRBV19
J gene: TRBJ2-7
CDR3 protein: CASSRLTNYEQYF

clone size: .
V gene: TRBV2
J gene: TRBJ2-3
CDR3 protein: CASSNRDKADTQYF

clone size: few
V gene: TRBV10-2
J gene: TRBJ1-3
CDR3 protein: CASSGRGDTIYF

clone size: .
V gene: TRBV27
J gene: TRBJ2-2
CDR3 protein: CASSPGTANTGELFF

clone size: .
V gene: TRBV7-9
J gene: TRBJ1-2
CDR3 protein: CASSRGGSTVLGYGYTF

clone size: .
V gene: TRBV10-3
J gene: TRBJ2-7
CDR3 protein: CAISVNTREQYF

clone size: .
V gene: TRBV20-1
J gene: TRBJ1-2
CDR3 protein: CSAGAGYGYTF

clone size: once
V gene: TRBV14
J gene: TRBJ2-6
CDR3 protein: CASSPRSGGSSGANVLTF

clone size: .
V gene: TRBV10-1
J gene: TRBJ1-5
CDR3 protein: CASSESGRDQPQHF

clone size: .
V gene: TRBV18
J gene: TRBJ2-7
CDR3 protein: CASSPPSGGGEQYF

clone size: .
V gene: TRBV24-1
J gene: TRBJ2-2
CDR3 protein: CATSRTFNTGELFF

clone size: .
V gene: TRBV6-4
J gene: TRBJ2-7
CDR3 protein: CASSPGTSGRYEQYF

clone size: .
V gene: TRBV25-1
J gene: TRBJ2-7
CDR3 protein: CASSGTPFSGGPSYEQYF

clone size: .
V gene: TRBV9
J gene: TRBJ1-3
CDR3 protein: CASSVRVGAGNTIYF

clone size: .
V gene: TRBV19
J gene: TRBJ1-2
CDR3 protein: CASRKTGTGDGYTF

clone size: .
V gene: TRBV27
J gene: TRBJ1-1
CDR3 protein: CASRPLGSGAVKSEAFF

clone size: .
V gene: TRBV7-8
J gene: TRBJ1-3
CDR3 protein: CASSEGGVAIYF

clone size: once
V gene: TRBV29-1
J gene: TRBJ2-7
CDR3 protein: CSVMKRDTYEQYF

clone size: .
V gene: TRBV2
J gene: TRBJ1-2
CDR3 protein: CASSDGQGFYGYTF

clone size: .
V gene: TRBV19
J gene: TRBJ1-6
CDR3 protein: CASSITGGATLHF

clone size: .
V gene: TRBV7-3
J gene: TRBJ1-2
CDR3 protein: CASSLSGQLNGYTF

clone size: .
V gene: TRBV4-3
J gene: TRBJ1-4
CDR3 protein: CASSQATGGSGKLFF

clone size: .
V gene: TRBV6-2/TRBV6-3
J gene: TRBJ1-5
CDR3 protein: CASSPEGRGPQHF

clone size: .
V gene: TRBV4-2
J gene: TRBJ1-2
CDR3 protein: CASSQRHGGSPNYGYTF

clone size: few
V gene: TRBV7-9
J gene: TRBJ2-2
CDR3 protein: CASSLADTNTGELFF

clone size: .
V gene: TRBV2
J gene: TRBJ1-2
CDR3 protein: CASSSDSYGYTF

clone size: .
V gene: TRBV18
J gene: TRBJ1-2
CDR3 protein: CASSSQGRYGYTF

clone size: .
V gene: TRBV4-3
J gene: TRBJ1-6
CDR3 protein: CASSQDEAGMASPLHF

clone size: .
V gene: TRBV4-1
J gene: TRBJ2-2
CDR3 protein: CASSQESGADAGELFF

clone size: .
V gene: TRBV29-1
J gene: TRBJ2-1
CDR3 protein: CSAHRQRVRRYNEQFF

clone size: .
V gene: TRBV2
J gene: TRBJ1-1
CDR3 protein: CASSGIGVDTEAFF

clone size: .
V gene: TRBV4-3
J gene: TRBJ1-1
CDR3 protein: CASSQAQARTEAFF

clone size: .
V gene: TRBV19
J gene: TRBJ1-5
CDR3 protein: CASSIRRQARENQPQHF

clone size: .
V gene: TRBV6-5
J gene: TRBJ2-2
CDR3 protein: CASRQGRAGELFF

clone size: .
V gene: TRBV7-9
J gene: TRBJ1-1
CDR3 protein: CASSLLPHYEAFF

clone size: many
V gene: TRBV5-1
J gene: TRBJ2-3
CDR3 protein: CASSWGLAGDTQYF

clone size: .
V gene: TRBV19
J gene: TRBJ1-2
CDR3 protein: CASSGTGVGGYTF